This T cell receptor beta chain was identified during a study of CD8+ T cells in alopecia areata. Study background: At a dose of 5 to 10 mg twice daily, oral tofacitinib was given to treated patients.

RNA, once extracted, was reverse transcribed into cDNA for use as the sequencing template. The table came from immunoSEQ multiplex PCR; TCRdb's copy has only in-frame clones and leaves some out. The table lists 150,000 to 250,000 clones, about three fifths of them singletons. The treatment: oral pan-JAK inhibitor, 5-10 mg twice daily. Notes on the study in general: Tofacitinib yielded significantly lower scalp clonality and fewer expanded CD8+ clones among the top 100.

The V gene's germline CDR1 is GTSNPN and CDR2 SVGIG (reference sequence). The germline V and J ends were trimmed by 1 base and 0 bases, with 10 bases remaining between them. This CDR3 has 15 amino acids. A remark on this clone: The antigen is unknown.

V and J are TRBV30 and TRBJ2-1; either TRBD1 or TRBD2 may fit D (6 bases each). This receptor was taken from a human donor with alopecia areata. Material: CD4+ T cells sorted from blood, obtained at week 4, from a patient treated with tofacitinib. The CDR3 DNA reads TGTGCCTGGAGTGGGAGGGGGGCCTCCTACAATGAGCAGTTCTTC. It specifies CAWSGRGASYNEQFF. The whole variable domain, remainder taken from reference TRBV30 and TRBJ2-1, is SQTIHQWPATLVQPVGSPLSLECTVEGTSNPNLYWYRQAAGRGLQLLFYSVGIGQISSEVPQNLSASRPQDRQFILSSKKLLLSDSGFYLCAWSGRGASYNEQFFGPGTRLTVL.